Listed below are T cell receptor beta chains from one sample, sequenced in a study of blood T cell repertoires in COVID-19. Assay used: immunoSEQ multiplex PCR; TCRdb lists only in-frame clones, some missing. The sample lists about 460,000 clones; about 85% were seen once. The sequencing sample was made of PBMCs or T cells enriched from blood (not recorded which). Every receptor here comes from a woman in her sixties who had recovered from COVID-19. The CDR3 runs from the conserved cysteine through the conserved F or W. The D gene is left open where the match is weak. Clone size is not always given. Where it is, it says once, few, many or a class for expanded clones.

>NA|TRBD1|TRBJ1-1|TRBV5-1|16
TGCGCCAGCAGCCCGGGACAGATGCTCGTAAACACTGAAGCTTTCTTT
CASSPGQMLVNTEAFF
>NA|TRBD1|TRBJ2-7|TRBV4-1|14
TGCGCCAGCAGCGGCCGGGACAGAAACTACGAGCAGTACTTC
CASSGRDRNYEQYF
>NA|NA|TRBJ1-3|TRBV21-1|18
TGTGCCAGCAGCCCCAACCCCGACAGGCCCTGCTCTGGAAACACCATATATTTT
CASSPNPDRPCSGNTIYF
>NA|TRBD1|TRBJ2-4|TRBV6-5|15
TGTGCCAGCAGTTACGGTACCAGGGGGTTAAACATTCAGTACTTC
CASSYGTRGLNIQYF
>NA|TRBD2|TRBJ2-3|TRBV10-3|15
TGTGCCATCAGTGACCTAGCGGGGGGGCCGGGGACGCAGTATTTT
CAISDLAGGPGTQYF
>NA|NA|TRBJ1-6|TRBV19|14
TGTGCCAGTACCCTATCCCCGGGTACTTCACCCCTCCACTTT
CASTLSPGTSPLHF
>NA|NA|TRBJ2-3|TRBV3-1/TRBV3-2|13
TGTGCCAGCAGACGGACGGAAGGGGGTACGCAGTATTTT
CASRRTEGGTQYF
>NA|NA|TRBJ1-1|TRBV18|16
TGTGCCAGCTCTCATGACAGGACCCGCATGAACACTGAAGCTTTCTTT
CASSHDRTRMNTEAFF
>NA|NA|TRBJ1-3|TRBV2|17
TGTGCCAGCATTCCGAGGGGGACACCTCACTCTGGAAACACCATATATTTT
CASIPRGTPHSGNTIYF
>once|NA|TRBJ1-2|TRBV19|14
TGTGCCAGTAGTATAAGGGAACAGGGAGTTGGCTACACCTTC
CASSIREQGVGYTF
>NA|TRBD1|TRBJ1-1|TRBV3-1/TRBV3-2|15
TGTGCCAGCAGCCAAGCAGGGGGCTGGGACACTGAAGCTTTCTTT
CASSQAGGWDTEAFF
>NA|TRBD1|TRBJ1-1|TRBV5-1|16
TGCGCCAGCAGCTTGCGGACAGGAGGATTGAACACTGAAGCTTTCTTT
CASSLRTGGLNTEAFF
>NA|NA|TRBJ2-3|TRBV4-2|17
TGTGCCAGCAGCCAAGTTGGGGCTAGCGCCGGGACAGATACGCAGTATTTT
CASSQVGASAGTDTQYF
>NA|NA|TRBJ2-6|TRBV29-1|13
TGCAGCGTTGAAGATAGCGGGGCCAACGTCCTGACTTTC
CSVEDSGANVLTF
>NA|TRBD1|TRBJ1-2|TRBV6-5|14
TGTGCCAGCAGCCGGGGACAGGGAGTCTATGGCTACACCTTC
CASSRGQGVYGYTF
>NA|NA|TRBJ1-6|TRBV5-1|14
TGCGCCAGCAGCTTGGAGAGGGAGGGTTCACCCCTCCACTTT
CASSLEREGSPLHF
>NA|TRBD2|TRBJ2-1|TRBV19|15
TGTGCCAGTAGCCGAGGGAGGGGCTCCTACAATGAGCAGTTCTTC
CASSRGRGSYNEQFF
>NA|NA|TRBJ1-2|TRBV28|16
TGTGCCAGCAGTCCAACTGACAGTCTAGGTAACTATGGCTACACCTTC
CASSPTDSLGNYGYTF
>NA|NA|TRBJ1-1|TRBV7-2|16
TGTGCCAGCAGCTCTCAAAACCTCGGGACTCGGGGTGAAGCTTTCTTT
CASSSQNLGTRGEAFF
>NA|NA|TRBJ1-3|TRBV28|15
TGTGCCAGCAGCCGCAACACAGGGTCAGGAAACACCATATATTTT
CASSRNTGSGNTIYF
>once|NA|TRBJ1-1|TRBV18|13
TGTGCCAGCTCACGGGAGGGGAACACTGAAGCTTTCTTT
CASSREGNTEAFF
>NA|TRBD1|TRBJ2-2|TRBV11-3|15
TGTGCCAGCAGCTTGGGACAGGTGAACACCGGGGAGCTGTTTTTT
CASSLGQVNTGELFF
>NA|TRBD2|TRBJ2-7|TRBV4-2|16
TGTGCCAGCAGCCAGCTGCTAGCGGGGGGGCGTGGGGAGCAGTACTTC
CASSQLLAGGRGEQYF
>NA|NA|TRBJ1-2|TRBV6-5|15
TGTGCCAGCAGTCGCCAGGGTGGACAGAGCTATGGCTACACCTTC
CASSRQGGQSYGYTF
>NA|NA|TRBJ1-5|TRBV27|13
TGTGCCAGCAGTCTCAGGGACAATCAGCCCCAGCATTTT
CASSLRDNQPQHF
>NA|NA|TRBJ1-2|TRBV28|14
TGTGCCAGCACCCTTGGAGTGGGTGGCTATGGCTACACCTTC
CASTLGVGGYGYTF
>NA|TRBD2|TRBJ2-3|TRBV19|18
TGTGCCAGTAGTACCTATGGTAGGCGCGGGGGGCCCCTAGATACGCAGTATTTT
CASSTYGRRGGPLDTQYF
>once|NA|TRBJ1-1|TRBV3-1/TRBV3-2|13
TGTGCCAGCAGCCACCAGGGGAACACTGAAGCTTTCTTT
CASSHQGNTEAFF
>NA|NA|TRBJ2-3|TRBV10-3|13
TGTGCCATCAGGGGGCTTAGGGCAGATACGCAGTATTTT
CAIRGLRADTQYF
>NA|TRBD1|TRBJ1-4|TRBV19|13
TGTGCCAGTATGCGGGACAGGGGTGAAAAACTGTTTTTT
CASMRDRGEKLFF